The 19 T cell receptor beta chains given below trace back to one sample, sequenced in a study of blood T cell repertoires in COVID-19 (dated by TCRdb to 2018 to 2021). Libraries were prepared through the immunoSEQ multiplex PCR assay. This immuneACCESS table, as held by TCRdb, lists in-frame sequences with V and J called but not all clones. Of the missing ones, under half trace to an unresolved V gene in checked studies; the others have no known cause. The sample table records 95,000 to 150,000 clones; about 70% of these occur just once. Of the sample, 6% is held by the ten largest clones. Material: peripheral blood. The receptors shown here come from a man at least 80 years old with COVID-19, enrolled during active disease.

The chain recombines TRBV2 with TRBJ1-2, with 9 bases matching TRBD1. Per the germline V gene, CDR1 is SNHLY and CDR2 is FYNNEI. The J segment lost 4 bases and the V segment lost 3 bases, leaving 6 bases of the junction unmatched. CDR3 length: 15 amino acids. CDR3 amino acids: CASSEDRGESYGYTF. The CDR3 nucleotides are TGTGCCAGCAGTGAGGACAGGGGCGAGTCCTATGGCTACACCTTC.

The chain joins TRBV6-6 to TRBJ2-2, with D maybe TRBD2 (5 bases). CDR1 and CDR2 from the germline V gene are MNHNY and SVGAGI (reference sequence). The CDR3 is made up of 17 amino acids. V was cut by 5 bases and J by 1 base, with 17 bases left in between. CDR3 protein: CASSLKPNRGNTGELFF. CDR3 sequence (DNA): TGTGCCAGCAGTCTAAAACCCAATCGGGGGAACACCGGGGAGCTGTTTTTT.

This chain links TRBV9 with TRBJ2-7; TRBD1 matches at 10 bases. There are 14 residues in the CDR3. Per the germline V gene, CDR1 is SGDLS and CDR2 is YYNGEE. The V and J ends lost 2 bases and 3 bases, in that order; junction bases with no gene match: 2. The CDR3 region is CASSVGQGDYEQYF. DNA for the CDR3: TGTGCCAGCAGCGTCGGACAGGGGGACTACGAGCAGTACTTC.

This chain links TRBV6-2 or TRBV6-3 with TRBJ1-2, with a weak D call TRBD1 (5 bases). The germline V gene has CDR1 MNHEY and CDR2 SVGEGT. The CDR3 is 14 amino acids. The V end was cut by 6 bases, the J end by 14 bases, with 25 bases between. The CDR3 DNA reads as TGTGCCAGCAGCCTCCGGGACGGGGGTGTGAGAGGGACCTTC. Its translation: CASSLRDGGVRGTF.

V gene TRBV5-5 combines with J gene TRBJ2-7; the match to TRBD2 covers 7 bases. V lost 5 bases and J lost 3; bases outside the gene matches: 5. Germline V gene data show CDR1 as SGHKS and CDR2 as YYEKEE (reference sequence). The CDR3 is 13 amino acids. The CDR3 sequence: CASSREDRYEQYF. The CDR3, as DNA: TGTGCCAGCAGTCGGGAGGACCGCTACGAGCAGTACTTC.

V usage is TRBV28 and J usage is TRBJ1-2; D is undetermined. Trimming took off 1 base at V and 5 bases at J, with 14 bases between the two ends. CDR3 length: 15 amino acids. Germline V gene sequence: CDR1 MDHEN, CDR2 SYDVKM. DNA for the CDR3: TGTGCCAGCAGTTTATATCCGGGGAGTAGTTATGGCTACACCTTC. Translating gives CASSLYPGSSYGYTF.

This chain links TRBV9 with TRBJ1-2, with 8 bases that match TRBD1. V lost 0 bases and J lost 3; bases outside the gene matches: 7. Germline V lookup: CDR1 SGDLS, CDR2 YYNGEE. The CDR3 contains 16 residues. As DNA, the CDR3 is TGTGCCAGCAGCGTAGAGGGGACAGGTCCCTACTATGGCTACACCTTC. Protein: CASSVEGTGPYYGYTF. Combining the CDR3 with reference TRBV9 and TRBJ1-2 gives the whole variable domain DSGVTQTPKHLITATGQRVTLRCSPRSGDLSVYWYQQSLDQGLQFLIQYYNGEERAKGNILERFSAQQFPDLHSELNLSSLELGDSALYFCASSVEGTGPYYGYTFGSGTRLTVV.

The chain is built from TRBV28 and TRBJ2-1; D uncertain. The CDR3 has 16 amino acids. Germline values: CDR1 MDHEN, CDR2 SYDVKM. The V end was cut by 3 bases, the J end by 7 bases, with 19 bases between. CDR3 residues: CASSFPEWPRSNEQFF. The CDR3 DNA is TGTGCCAGCAGTTTTCCGGAGTGGCCCAGAAGTAATGAGCAGTTCTTC.

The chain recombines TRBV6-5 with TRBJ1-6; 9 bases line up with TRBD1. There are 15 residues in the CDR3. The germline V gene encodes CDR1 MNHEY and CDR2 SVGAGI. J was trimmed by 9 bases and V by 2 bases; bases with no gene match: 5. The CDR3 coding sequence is TGTGCCAGCAGTTACGGGGGACAGGGAGGTTCACCCCTCCACTTT. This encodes CASSYGGQGGSPLHF.

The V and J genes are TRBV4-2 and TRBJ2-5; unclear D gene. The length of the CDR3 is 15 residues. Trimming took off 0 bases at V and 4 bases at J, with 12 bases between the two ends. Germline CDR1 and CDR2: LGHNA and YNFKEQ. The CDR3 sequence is CASSQDILRRETQYF. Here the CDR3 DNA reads TGTGCCAGCAGCCAAGATATACTTCGGAGAGAGACCCAGTACTTC.

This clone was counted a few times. The DNA of the CDR3 is TGTGCCAGCAGCCAACGGGTGGAACACACTGAAGCTTTCTTT. Encoded protein: CASSQRVEHTEAFF. This chain uses TRBV4-2 with TRBJ1-1; unclear D gene. V was pared by 2 bases and J by 3 bases, with 10 bases between. CDR1 is LGHNA and CDR2 is YNFKEQ in the germline V gene. CDR3 length: 14 amino acids.

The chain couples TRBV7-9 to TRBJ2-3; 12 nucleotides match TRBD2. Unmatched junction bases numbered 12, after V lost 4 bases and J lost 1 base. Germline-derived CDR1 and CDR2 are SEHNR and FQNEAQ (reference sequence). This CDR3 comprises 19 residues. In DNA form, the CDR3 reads TGTGCCAGCAGCTCCAGACTAGCGGGGGCCCTTAGGGGCACAGATACGCAGTATTTT. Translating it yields CASSSRLAGALRGTDTQYF. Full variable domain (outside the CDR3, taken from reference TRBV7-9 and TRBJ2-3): DTGVSQNPRHKITKRGQNVTFRCDPISEHNRLYWYRQTLGQGPEFLTYFQNEAQLEKSRLLSDRFSAERPKGSFSTLEIQRTEQGDSAMYLCASSSRLAGALRGTDTQYFGPGTRLTVL.

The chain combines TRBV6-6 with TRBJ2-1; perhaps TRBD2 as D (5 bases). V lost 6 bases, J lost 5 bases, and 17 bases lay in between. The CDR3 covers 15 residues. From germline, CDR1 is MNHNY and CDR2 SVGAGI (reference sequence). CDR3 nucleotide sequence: TGTGCCAGCAGCTTACTAGGGCTCCCCGACAATGAGCAGTTCTTC. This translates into CASSLLGLPDNEQFF.

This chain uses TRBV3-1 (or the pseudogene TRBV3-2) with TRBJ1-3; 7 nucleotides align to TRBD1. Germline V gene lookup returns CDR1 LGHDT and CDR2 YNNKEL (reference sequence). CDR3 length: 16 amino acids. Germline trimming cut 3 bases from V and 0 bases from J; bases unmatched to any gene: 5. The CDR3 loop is CASSHLGQSSGNTIYF. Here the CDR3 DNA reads TGTGCCAGCAGCCATTTGGGACAGTCCTCTGGAAACACCATATATTTT.

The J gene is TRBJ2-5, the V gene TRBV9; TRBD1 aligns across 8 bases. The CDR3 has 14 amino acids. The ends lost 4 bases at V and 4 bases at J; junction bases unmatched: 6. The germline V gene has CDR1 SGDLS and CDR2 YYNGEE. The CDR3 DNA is TGTGCCAGCAGCCCCGGACAGGGCCCAGAGACCCAGTACTTC. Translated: CASSPGQGPETQYF.

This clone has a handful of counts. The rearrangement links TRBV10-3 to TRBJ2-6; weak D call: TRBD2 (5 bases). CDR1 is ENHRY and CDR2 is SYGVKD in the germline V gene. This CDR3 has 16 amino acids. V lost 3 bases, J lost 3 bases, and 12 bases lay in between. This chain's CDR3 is CAISDSRVDGANVLTF. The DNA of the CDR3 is TGTGCCATCAGTGACTCGAGGGTTGATGGGGCCAACGTCCTGACTTTC.

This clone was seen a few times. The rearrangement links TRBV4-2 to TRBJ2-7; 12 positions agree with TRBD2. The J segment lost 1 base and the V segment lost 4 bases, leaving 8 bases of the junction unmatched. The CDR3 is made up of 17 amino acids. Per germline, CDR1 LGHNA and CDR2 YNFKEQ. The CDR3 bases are TGTGCCAGCAGCCGCCTAGCGGGAGGGCCAGATTCCTACGAGCAGTACTTC. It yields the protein CASSRLAGGPDSYEQYF.

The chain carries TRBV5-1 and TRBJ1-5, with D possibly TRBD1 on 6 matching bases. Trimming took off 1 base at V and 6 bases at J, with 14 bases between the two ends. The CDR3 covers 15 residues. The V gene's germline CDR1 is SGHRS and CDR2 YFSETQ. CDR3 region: CASSLSGVAGQPQHF. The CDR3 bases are TGCGCCAGCAGCTTGTCAGGGGTGGCAGGTCAGCCCCAGCATTTT. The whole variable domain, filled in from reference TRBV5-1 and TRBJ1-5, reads KAGVTQTPRYLIKTRGQQVTLSCSPISGHRSVSWYQQTPGQGLQFLFEYFSETQRNKGNFPGRFSGRQFSNSRSEMNVSTLELGDSALYLCASSLSGVAGQPQHFGDGTRLSIL.

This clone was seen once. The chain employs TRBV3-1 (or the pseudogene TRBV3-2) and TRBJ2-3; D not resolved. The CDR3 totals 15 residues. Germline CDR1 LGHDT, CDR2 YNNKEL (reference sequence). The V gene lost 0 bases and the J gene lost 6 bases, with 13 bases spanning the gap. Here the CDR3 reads CASSQEVAAGDTQYF. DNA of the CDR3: TGTGCCAGCAGCCAAGAGGTGGCCGCCGGGGATACGCAGTATTTT.